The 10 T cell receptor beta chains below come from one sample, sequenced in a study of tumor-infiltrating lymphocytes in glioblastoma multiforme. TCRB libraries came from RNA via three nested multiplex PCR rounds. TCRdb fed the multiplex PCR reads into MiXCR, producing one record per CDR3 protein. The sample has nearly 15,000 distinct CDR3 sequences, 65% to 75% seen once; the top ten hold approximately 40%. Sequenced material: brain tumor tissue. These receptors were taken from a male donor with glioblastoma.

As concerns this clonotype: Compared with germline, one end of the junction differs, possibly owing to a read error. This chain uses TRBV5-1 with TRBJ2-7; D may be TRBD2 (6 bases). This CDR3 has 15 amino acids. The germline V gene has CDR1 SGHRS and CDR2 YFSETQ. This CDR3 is CARSLAVGTGVEQYF. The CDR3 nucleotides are TGCGCCAGGAGCTTGGCGGTTGGGACGGGGGTCGAGCAGTACTTC. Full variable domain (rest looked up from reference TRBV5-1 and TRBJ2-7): KAGVTQTPRYLIKTRGQQVTLSCSPISGHRSVSWYQQTPGQGLQFLFEYFSETQRNKGNFPGRFSGRQFSNSRSEMNVSTLELGDSALYLCARSLAVGTGVEQYFGPGTRLTVT.

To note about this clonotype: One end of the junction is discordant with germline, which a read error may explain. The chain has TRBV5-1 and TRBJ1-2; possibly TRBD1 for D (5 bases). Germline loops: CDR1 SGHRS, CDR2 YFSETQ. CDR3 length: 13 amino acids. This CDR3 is CASSLGQRCGYTF. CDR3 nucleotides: TGCGCCAGCAGCTTGGGACAGCGCTGTGGCTACACTTTC. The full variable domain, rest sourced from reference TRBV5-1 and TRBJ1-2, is KAGVTQTPRYLIKTRGQQVTLSCSPISGHRSVSWYQQTPGQGLQFLFEYFSETQRNKGNFPGRFSGRQFSNSRSEMNVSTLELGDSALYLCASSLGQRCGYTFGSGTRLTVV.

CDR3 residues: CASSWTSQETQYF. CDR3 DNA sequence: TGTGCCAGCAGCTGGACTAGCCAAGAGACCCAGTACTTC. The chain employs TRBV5-6 and TRBJ2-5; 7 nucleotides match TRBD2. CDR3 length equals 13 residues. Germline V gene lookup returns CDR1 SGHDT and CDR2 YYEEEE. The V and J ends lost 3 bases and 1 base, in that order; junction bases with no gene match: 0.

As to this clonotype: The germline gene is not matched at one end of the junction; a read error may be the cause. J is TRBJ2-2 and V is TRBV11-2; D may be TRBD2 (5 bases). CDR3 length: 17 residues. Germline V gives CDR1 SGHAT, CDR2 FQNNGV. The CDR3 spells CASSSRVYGQNTGKLFF. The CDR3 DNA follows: TGTGCCAGCAGCTCGAGGGTTTATGGTCAGAACACCGGGAAGCTGTTTTTT.

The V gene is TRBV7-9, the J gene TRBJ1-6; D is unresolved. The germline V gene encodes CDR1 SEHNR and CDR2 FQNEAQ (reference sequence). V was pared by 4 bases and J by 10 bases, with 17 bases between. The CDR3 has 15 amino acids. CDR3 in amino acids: CASSSGHEVNSPLHF. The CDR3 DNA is TGTGCCAGCAGCTCCGGGCATGAAGTCAACTCACCCCTCCACTTT.

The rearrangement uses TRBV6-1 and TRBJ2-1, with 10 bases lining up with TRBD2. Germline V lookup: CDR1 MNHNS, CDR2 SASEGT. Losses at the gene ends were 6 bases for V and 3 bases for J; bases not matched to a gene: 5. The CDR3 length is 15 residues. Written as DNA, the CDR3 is TGTGCCAGCAGCGATCTAGCGGGAGACTACAATGAGCAGTTCTTC. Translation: CASSDLAGDYNEQFF.

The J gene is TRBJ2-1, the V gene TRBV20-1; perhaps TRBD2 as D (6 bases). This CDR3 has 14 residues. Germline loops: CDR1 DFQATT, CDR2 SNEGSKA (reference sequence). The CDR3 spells CNAPTSPKYNEQFF. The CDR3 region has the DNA TGCAATGCACCGACTAGTCCAAAATACAATGAGCAGTTCTTC.

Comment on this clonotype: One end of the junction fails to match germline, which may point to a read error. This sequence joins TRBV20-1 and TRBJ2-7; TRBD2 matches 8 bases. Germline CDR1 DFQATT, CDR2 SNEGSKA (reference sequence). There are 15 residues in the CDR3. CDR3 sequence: CSTRGLAGRLYEQYF. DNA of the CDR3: TGCAGTACTAGAGGGCTAGCGGGTAGGTTGTACGAGCAGTACTTC.

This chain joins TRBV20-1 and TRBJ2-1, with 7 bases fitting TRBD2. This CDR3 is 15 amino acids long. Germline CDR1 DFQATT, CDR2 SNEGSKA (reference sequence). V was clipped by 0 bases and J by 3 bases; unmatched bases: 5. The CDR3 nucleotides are TGCAGTGCTAGAGATGGGGAGCGGGACTACAATGAGCAGTTCTTC. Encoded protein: CSARDGERDYNEQFF.

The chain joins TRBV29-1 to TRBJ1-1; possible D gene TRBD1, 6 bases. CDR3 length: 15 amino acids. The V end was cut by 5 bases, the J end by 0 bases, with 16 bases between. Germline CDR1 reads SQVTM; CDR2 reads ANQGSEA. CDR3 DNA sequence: TGCAGCGTTCTTAGGACAGTAGACATGAACACTGAAGCTTTCTTT. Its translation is CSVLRTVDMNTEAFF.